The rows below give T cell receptor beta chains drawn from one sample of a study of Graves' ophthalmopathy and Graves' hyperthyroidism. In TCRdb, the multiplex PCR reads were re-called with MiXCR into one record per CDR3 protein. The repertoire includes approximately 640,000 distinct CDR3 sequences, about 38% of them detected once, and 3% to 3.5% sits in the top ten. The sample was peripheral blood. The receptors were sampled from an adult man with Graves' ophthalmopathy. CDR3s include the opening cysteine and the closing phenylalanine or tryptophan. Each record gives: CDR3 DNA, CDR3 protein, clone size, V gene, D gene, J gene. A D gene is named only where the DNA matches it firmly. For some rows the clone size is stated as once, few or many, or as a class when expanded; others skip it.

CDR3 DNA: TGCAGTGCTGTTGGGACAGGGGGCGGATATGGCTACACCTTC; CDR3 protein: CSAVGTGGGYGYTF; clone size: .; V gene: TRBV20-1; D gene: TRBD1; J gene: TRBJ1-2
CDR3 DNA: TGTGCCAGCAGTTGGGACATTAGCAATCAGCATTTT; CDR3 protein: CASSWDISNQHF; clone size: .; V gene: TRBV6-5; D gene: .; J gene: TRBJ1-5
CDR3 DNA: TGTGCCAGCAGCTTCTACCTCGGCCGGACAGGGTTGAATTCACCCCTCCACTTT; CDR3 protein: CASSFYLGRTGLNSPLHF; clone size: .; V gene: TRBV7-9; D gene: TRBD1; J gene: TRBJ1-6
CDR3 DNA: TGTGCCAGCAGCCCGAGGTGGCAAGTGGACTATGGCTACACCTTC; CDR3 protein: CASSPRWQVDYGYTF; clone size: once; V gene: TRBV6-5; D gene: .; J gene: TRBJ1-2
CDR3 DNA: TGTGCCAGCAGTTACCGGCCGGGACTAGCGGTCAACTACGAGCAGTACTTC; CDR3 protein: CASSYRPGLAVNYEQYF; clone size: .; V gene: TRBV6-5; D gene: TRBD2; J gene: TRBJ2-7
CDR3 DNA: TGTGCCAGCAGTCCCGGGGGACTAGCGGTTCAAGAGACCCAGTACTTC; CDR3 protein: CASSPGGLAVQETQYF; clone size: few; V gene: TRBV12-3/TRBV12-4; D gene: TRBD2; J gene: TRBJ2-5
CDR3 DNA: TGTGCCAGCAGCGCGGGACAATCGGGCGAGCAGTACTTC; CDR3 protein: CASSAGQSGEQYF; clone size: many; V gene: TRBV7-3; D gene: .; J gene: TRBJ2-7
CDR3 DNA: TGTGCCATCAGTGAGTCCAGGGGGGACACCGGGGAGCTGTTTTTT; CDR3 protein: CAISESRGDTGELFF; clone size: many; V gene: TRBV10-3; D gene: .; J gene: TRBJ2-2
CDR3 DNA: TGTGCCAGCAGTTACCCAGGGGCGAGTTCACCCCTCCACTTT; CDR3 protein: CASSYPGASSPLHF; clone size: many; V gene: TRBV6-2/TRBV6-3; D gene: .; J gene: TRBJ1-6
CDR3 DNA: TGTGCCAGTAGTATAGATGGGCGAGGGATGAACACTGAAGCTTTCTTT; CDR3 protein: CASSIDGRGMNTEAFF; clone size: .; V gene: TRBV19; D gene: .; J gene: TRBJ1-1
CDR3 DNA: TGCAGCGTTCTATTAGGGAGCAATCAGCCCCAGCATTTT; CDR3 protein: CSVLLGSNQPQHF; clone size: many; V gene: TRBV29-1; D gene: .; J gene: TRBJ1-5
CDR3 DNA: TGTGCCAGCGCTAAAGGGGAAGCTGGGGCCAACGTCCTGACTTTC; CDR3 protein: CASAKGEAGANVLTF; clone size: many; V gene: TRBV10-3; D gene: .; J gene: TRBJ2-6
CDR3 DNA: TGTGCTAGGCCTAGAGAGACCCAGTACTTC; CDR3 protein: CARPRETQYF; clone size: .; V gene: TRBV7-7; D gene: .; J gene: TRBJ2-5
CDR3 DNA: TGTGCCAGTAGCCCACAGAGAGTGGTGGGAGGCTACACCTTC; CDR3 protein: CASSPQRVVGGYTF; clone size: many; V gene: TRBV19; D gene: .; J gene: TRBJ1-2
CDR3 DNA: TGTGCCACCCAAGGGACAGCCTACACCTTC; CDR3 protein: CATQGTAYTF; clone size: .; V gene: TRBV24-1; D gene: TRBD1; J gene: TRBJ1-2
CDR3 DNA: TGCAGCCATGGGACAGTCTATGGCTACACCTTC; CDR3 protein: CSHGTVYGYTF; clone size: many; V gene: TRBV29-1; D gene: TRBD1; J gene: TRBJ1-2
CDR3 DNA: TGTGCCATCAGTGAGTCCGGGCTCCACTATGGCTACACCTTC; CDR3 protein: CAISESGLHYGYTF; clone size: .; V gene: TRBV10-3; D gene: .; J gene: TRBJ1-2
CDR3 DNA: TGTGCCAGCAGTTACTCCGGGGGGCAGGGTGAAAAACTGTTTTTT; CDR3 protein: CASSYSGGQGEKLFF; clone size: many; V gene: TRBV6-6; D gene: .; J gene: TRBJ1-4
CDR3 DNA: TGTGCCACCAGCAGGAGTCGGGACAGGGCCCCCTCTGGGGCCAACGTCCTGACTTTC; CDR3 protein: CATSRSRDRAPSGANVLTF; clone size: many; V gene: TRBV15; D gene: TRBD1; J gene: TRBJ2-6
CDR3 DNA: TGTGCCAGCAGCGCACAAGGAGCGAACACCGGGGAGCTGTTTTTT; CDR3 protein: CASSAQGANTGELFF; clone size: .; V gene: TRBV9; D gene: .; J gene: TRBJ2-2
CDR3 DNA: TGTGCCACCAGTGACCCGACAGGGTATCATGGCTACACCTTC; CDR3 protein: CATSDPTGYHGYTF; clone size: .; V gene: TRBV24-1; D gene: TRBD1; J gene: TRBJ1-2
CDR3 DNA: TGCAGTGCTAGAGAGCTAGCGCAAAACTACGAGCAGTACTTC; CDR3 protein: CSARELAQNYEQYF; clone size: many; V gene: TRBV20-1; D gene: .; J gene: TRBJ2-7
CDR3 DNA: TGTGCCAGCAGTTTAGGGACATATAATTCACCCCTCCACTTT; CDR3 protein: CASSLGTYNSPLHF; clone size: many; V gene: TRBV12-3/TRBV12-4; D gene: .; J gene: TRBJ1-6
CDR3 DNA: TGTGCCAGCACTTTCCCACTCAGAAACAGGGCGAGGGACTATGGCTACACCTTC; CDR3 protein: CASTFPLRNRARDYGYTF; clone size: .; V gene: TRBV28; D gene: .; J gene: TRBJ1-2
CDR3 DNA: TGCAGCGTTGAAGGGTTTACGAACACTGAAGCTTTCTTT; CDR3 protein: CSVEGFTNTEAFF; clone size: many; V gene: TRBV29-1; D gene: .; J gene: TRBJ1-1
CDR3 DNA: TGCGCCAGCAGCCAAGATCCGGCGGGAACGGCTGAAGCTTTCTTT; CDR3 protein: CASSQDPAGTAEAFF; clone size: few; V gene: TRBV4-3; D gene: .; J gene: TRBJ1-1
CDR3 DNA: TGCGCCAGCAGCCAAGATCTCTTAGTTACTGAAGCTTTCTTT; CDR3 protein: CASSQDLLVTEAFF; clone size: .; V gene: TRBV4-3; D gene: .; J gene: TRBJ1-1
CDR3 DNA: TGCGCCAGCACCGCGGACGGTCCGAACACCGGGGAGCTGTTTTTT; CDR3 protein: CASTADGPNTGELFF; clone size: many; V gene: TRBV5-1; D gene: .; J gene: TRBJ2-2
CDR3 DNA: TGCGCCAGCAGCTTGGAGCCGACAGGCACCGGGGAGCTGTTTTTT; CDR3 protein: CASSLEPTGTGELFF; clone size: .; V gene: TRBV5-1; D gene: .; J gene: TRBJ2-2
CDR3 DNA: TGTGCCAGCAGTTCGACTAGCGGGAGGTACGAGCAGTACTTC; CDR3 protein: CASSSTSGRYEQYF; clone size: many; V gene: TRBV2; D gene: TRBD2; J gene: TRBJ2-7
CDR3 DNA: TGTGCCAGCAGCTTAGTGGGCGGGTATAGCAATCAGCCCCAGCATTTT; CDR3 protein: CASSLVGGYSNQPQHF; clone size: many; V gene: TRBV7-8; D gene: .; J gene: TRBJ1-5
CDR3 DNA: TGTGCCAGCAGCTTAGAGGCCCTCGTTAGCTTC; CDR3 protein: CASSLEALVSF; clone size: many; V gene: TRBV7-2; D gene: .; J gene: TRBJ2-5
CDR3 DNA: TGTGCCAGCGCGGGACTAGCGGGAGGGCTTAGCGCAGATACGCAGTATTTT; CDR3 protein: CASAGLAGGLSADTQYF; clone size: .; V gene: TRBV12-3/TRBV12-4; D gene: TRBD2; J gene: TRBJ2-3
CDR3 DNA: TGTGCCAGCAGCCCCGGGGACGCTAGCGGGAGGGCCTACGAGCAGTACTTC; CDR3 protein: CASSPGDASGRAYEQYF; clone size: many; V gene: TRBV4-2; D gene: TRBD2; J gene: TRBJ2-7
CDR3 DNA: TGTGCCAGCAGTTCTCCGGGACAGGGGAACAATCAGCCCCAGCATTTT; CDR3 protein: CASSSPGQGNNQPQHF; clone size: .; V gene: TRBV10-3; D gene: TRBD1; J gene: TRBJ1-5
CDR3 DNA: TGCAGCGGAGGGCGGGGGGCCAGGGAGACCCAGTACTTC; CDR3 protein: CSGGRGARETQYF; clone size: few; V gene: TRBV29-1; D gene: TRBD2; J gene: TRBJ2-5
CDR3 DNA: TGTGCCAGTAGTATAAGTGTTAGGGATCAGCCCCAGCATTTT; CDR3 protein: CASSISVRDQPQHF; clone size: many; V gene: TRBV19; D gene: .; J gene: TRBJ1-5
CDR3 DNA: TGTGCCAGCAGCTTACTGAGACAGCCAAGCACAGATACGCAGTATTTT; CDR3 protein: CASSLLRQPSTDTQYF; clone size: few; V gene: TRBV7-2; D gene: .; J gene: TRBJ2-3
CDR3 DNA: TGTGCCAGCAGCCAAGACGGTTATGGCCACACCTTC; CDR3 protein: CASSQDGYGHTF; clone size: .; V gene: TRBV7-6; D gene: .; J gene: TRBJ1-2
CDR3 DNA: TGCGCCAGCGGACTACGGGGTGGAGAGACCCAGTACTTC; CDR3 protein: CASGLRGGETQYF; clone size: .; V gene: TRBV29-1; D gene: .; J gene: TRBJ2-5
CDR3 DNA: TGTGCCAACAAACAGGCCTACTCTGGAAACACCATATATTTT; CDR3 protein: CANKQAYSGNTIYF; clone size: .; V gene: TRBV10-3; D gene: .; J gene: TRBJ1-3
CDR3 DNA: TGCAGCGTTCCAGGGGCTTTGGACAGAGAAGCTTTCTTT; CDR3 protein: CSVPGALDREAFF; clone size: once; V gene: TRBV29-1; D gene: .; J gene: TRBJ1-1
CDR3 DNA: TGTGCCAGCAGAGAGGGGGGCAGGGCTGATACTGAAGCTTTCTTT; CDR3 protein: CASREGGRADTEAFF; clone size: few; V gene: TRBV6-1; D gene: .; J gene: TRBJ1-1
CDR3 DNA: TGCAGTGCTAGAATTGTAGGGGGTGGAGAGACCCAGTACTTC; CDR3 protein: CSARIVGGGETQYF; clone size: many; V gene: TRBV20-1; D gene: .; J gene: TRBJ2-5
CDR3 DNA: TGTGCCAGCAGTTTATTGGGGGAAACCGGGGAGCTGTTTTTT; CDR3 protein: CASSLLGETGELFF; clone size: .; V gene: TRBV27; D gene: .; J gene: TRBJ2-2